This TCR beta chain was identified during a study of Ad26.COV2.S vaccination and SARS-CoV-2 variants (dated by TCRdb to the early 2020s). Notes on the research overall: Vaccine-arm donors were drawn from COV1001, a multicentre, randomized, double-blind, placebo-controlled phase I-IIa trial of Ad26.COV2.S in healthy adults. Ad26.COV2.S was given intramuscularly at 5x10^10 or 1x10^11 viral particles, as a single shot or as two shots 56 days apart. Sequencing of the TCRbeta repertoire served to evaluate the specificity and breadth of SARS-CoV-2-reactive T cell receptors following Ad26.COV2.S vaccination. The TCR-sequenced set comprised approximately 32 samples: around 20 Ad26.COV2.S vaccine recipients, 5 placebo recipients and 8 SARS-CoV-2 convalescent individuals. Participants in the trial were split at random into five groups of five each, receiving low-dose or high-dose Ad26.COV2.S once or twice, or else placebo on both occasions. Throughout the experiments and outcome assessment, investigators stayed blinded to trial group allocation. Study-wide findings and limitations: The authors noted that the TCR breadth and depth analyses may have underestimated total T cell responses. The study was not powered to compare responses between vaccine doses or regimens. Higher spike-specific TCR breadth was observed in Ad26.COV2.S recipients than in placebo recipients (P = 0.0014). After vaccination, spike-specific CD8+ and CD4+ T cell responses were reported to show substantial breadth. Comparable non-spike TCR breadth was observed between vaccine and placebo recipients, consistent with only spike being contained in the vaccine.

As regards this clone: This receptor's antigen is unknown. It has no much larger one-base neighbor in the sample; base qualities were not kept.

What this sample's treatment or condition label stands for: 15 to 20 received Ad26.COV2.S at low or high dose, single or two shots; about 5 received placebo; per-sample allocation not given. Repertoires of vaccine and placebo recipients were sequenced from samples taken on day 63 after the first injection. Cohort 1b enrolled some 25 adults aged 18-55 years at a single site in Boston, USA, between 29 July and 7 August 2020. Ad26.COV2.S was a replication-incompetent adenovirus type 26 vector expressing a prefusion-stabilized SARS-CoV-2 spike protein from the original Wuhan strain. The V and J ends are trimmed by 7 bases and 1 base, leaving 16 bases between them. The CDR3 runs 15 amino acids, cysteine and phenylalanine included. Only CDR3 DNA remains: 45 bases, in frame from the first base. CDR1 MNHEY and CDR2 SMNVEV were looked up in the germline V gene (reference sequence). The immunoSEQ Assay was used to sequence TCRbeta CDR3 regions. After extraction, genomic DNA underwent amplification by bias-controlled multiplex PCR, followed by high-throughput sequencing. Turning to the authors' computational methods: To quantify the absolute abundance of every unique TCRbeta CDR3 region, sequences were collapsed and filtered. T cell fraction was estimated by normalization of TCRbeta template counts to usable DNA, with usable DNA being measured through amplification of reference genes present in all nucleated cells. Repertoire TCRs were annotated as SARS-CoV-2-specific by exact matching of V gene, CDR3 amino acid sequence and J gene to a known reactive TCR set. The reference SARS-CoV-2 TCR set was obtained from MIRA and was filtered for enrichment in COVID-19-positive ImmuneCODE repertoires, whereby public or cross-reactive TCRs were removed. Using the MIRA antigens, annotated TCRs were further analysed by specific ORF or by position within an ORF. Breadth was defined as the number of annotated unique rearrangements divided by the total number of unique productive rearrangements, and depth was defined as the summed frequency of the annotated unique rearrangements. Group comparisons of TCR breadth used two-sided Wilcoxon rank-sum tests. Not all clones reach the TCRdb copy of this immuneACCESS table, which keeps in-frame sequences only. Checked studies attribute under half of the gap to unresolved V genes and leave the rest unexplained. The V and J calls and clone size were taken over from that table, and D and trimming were inferred from the DNA. This sample is represented by roughly 270,000 clones; about 87% of them were singletons. The top ten hold around 3% of the sample.

The specimen comprised peripheral blood, sampled in a trial of Ad26.COV2.S vaccine versus placebo. This TCR was sampled from a person between 18 and 60 years old who received the Ad26.COV2.S COVID-19 vaccine or a placebo. The rearranged chain carries TRBV27 and TRBJ1-1; TRBD1 could be the D gene, as 5 bases match. Read as DNA, the sequence is TGTGCCAGCACCCTCAGCCCCACAGGGAACACTGAAGCTTTCTTT. Its protein product is CASTLSPTGNTEAFF.